Below, 15 T cell receptor beta chains from the same sample are listed, as sequenced in a study of T cell responses to AZD1222 COVID-19 vaccine. Sequencing used immunoSEQ multiplex PCR; TCRdb keeps in-frame clones, though not all of them. The sample lists under 150,000 clones; roughly 90% were seen once. Sequencing used peripheral blood, obtained 28 days after the second AZD1222 dose. The receptor source for this set is an adult who received the AZD1222 COVID-19 vaccine.

This chain links TRBV3-1 (or the pseudogene TRBV3-2) with TRBJ2-1; 7 nucleotides align to TRBD2. The germline V gene encodes CDR1 LGHDT and CDR2 YNNKEL (reference sequence). This CDR3 has 15 residues. Trimming cost V 5 bases and J 5 bases; bases outside gene matches: 9. CDR3 DNA: TGTGCCAGCAGCTGGGAGGGGCTCCCGGACAATGAGCAGTTCTTC. Amino acids: CASSWEGLPDNEQFF.

The chain has TRBV5-8 and TRBJ2-5; TRBD2 matches at 7 bases. V lost 0 bases to trimming and J lost 5 bases; unmatched junction nucleotides: 7. The CDR3 runs 15 residues. From germline, CDR1 is SGHTS and CDR2 YDEGEE. In DNA, the CDR3 is TGTGCCAGCAGCTTGGGTAGGCGGGAGAGGGAGACCCAGTACTTC. Its protein product is CASSLGRRERETQYF.

The chain combines TRBV5-6 with TRBJ1-3; tentatively, D is TRBD1 (5 bases). The germline gives CDR1 SGHDT, CDR2 YYEEEE. The CDR3 length is 17 residues. V gave up 2 bases and J gave up 0 bases, with 15 bases separating them. In DNA form, the CDR3 reads TGTGCCAGCAGCTTACGGACAAGGGGAATCTCTGGAAACACCATATATTTT. Amino acid sequence: CASSLRTRGISGNTIYF.

This clone was counted a single time. The chain employs TRBV7-2 and TRBJ2-1; 9 bases line up with TRBD2. The CDR3 spans 18 residues. V trimming: 1 base; J trimming: 0 bases; junction bases outside the gene matches: 7. CDR1 SGHTA and CDR2 FQGNSA come from the germline V gene. The chain's CDR3 is CASSLVLAGWGSYNEQFF. CDR3 nucleotides: TGTGCCAGCAGCTTAGTGCTAGCGGGGTGGGGCTCCTACAATGAGCAGTTCTTC.

The rearrangement uses TRBV12-5 and TRBJ1-1; D is uncertain. V shed 2 bases and J shed 4 bases, with 20 bases lying between them. The CDR3 consists of 17 residues. CDR1 and CDR2 (germline): LGHNT, FRNRAP. The CDR3 DNA follows: TGTGCTAGTGGTTTGCAATTGGTTTCAGGAGAGAGCACTGAAGCTTTCTTT. It codes for CASGLQLVSGESTEAFF.

In its sample, this clone was seen a few times. The chain is built from TRBV6-2 or TRBV6-3 and TRBJ1-2; D gene unclear. The CDR3 has 12 residues. Germline lookup yields CDR1 MNHEY and CDR2 SVGEGT. V lost 3 bases and J lost 6, with 8 bases in between. The CDR3 DNA reads as TGTGCCAGCAGTTATTGGGAGAATGGCTACACCTTC. Protein: CASSYWENGYTF.

The chain recombines TRBV7-3 with TRBJ2-2; maybe TRBD1 (6 bases). The V end lost 4 bases, the J end lost 5 bases, and 11 bases lay between the germline ends. In germline, CDR1 is SGHTA, CDR2 FQGTGA. The CDR3 totals 14 residues. CDR3 DNA sequence: TGTGCCAGCAGCTCCGGACAGTTTACCGGGGAGCTGTTTTTT. Translated, it gives CASSSGQFTGELFF.

This sequence joins TRBV3-1 (or the pseudogene TRBV3-2) and TRBJ1-1; D uncertain. The germline CDR1 and CDR2 sequences are LGHDT and YNNKEL (reference sequence). Trimming stripped 5 bases from V and 3 bases from J, with 7 bases between. The CDR3 totals 12 residues. This CDR3 is CASSFPDTEAFF. The CDR3 DNA sequence: TGTGCCAGCAGCTTTCCCGACACTGAAGCTTTCTTT.

V and J are TRBV20-1 and TRBJ2-7; 10 bases agree with TRBD2. The CDR3 loop spans 11 amino acids. The germline gives CDR1 DFQATT, CDR2 SNEGSKA (reference sequence). J lost 13 bases, V lost 6 bases, and 9 bases had no gene match. Here the CDR3 DNA reads TGCAGTGCAAGGTCACTAGCGGGGCGATACTTC. This gives the protein CSARSLAGRYF.

The V call is TRBV4-2, the J call TRBJ2-7, with D possibly matching TRBD1 (6 bases). The germline V gene encodes CDR1 LGHNA and CDR2 YNFKEQ. V was clipped by 1 base and J by 0 bases, with 7 bases between them. The CDR3 sequence is 14 residues long. CDR3 amino acids: CASSQGQASYEQYF. CDR3 nucleotides: TGTGCCAGCAGCCAAGGACAGGCCTCCTACGAGCAGTACTTC.

This chain uses TRBV7-2 with TRBJ1-3, with D perhaps TRBD1 (6 bases). The germline CDR1 and CDR2 sequences are SGHTA and FQGNSA. The CDR3 covers 15 residues. V dropped 3 bases and J dropped 11 bases, with 20 bases sitting between them. CDR3 nucleotide sequence: TGTGCCAGCAGCTTTCAGGGAAAGGGGGAGAGGCCCATATATTTT. This gives the protein CASSFQGKGERPIYF.

The chain's CDR3 is CATSASSYEQYF. The DNA of the CDR3 is TGTGCCACCTCAGCGAGTTCCTACGAGCAGTACTTC. The chain uses TRBV10-3 and TRBJ2-7; D gene unclear. Per the germline V gene, CDR1 is ENHRY and CDR2 is SYGVKD. Trimming pared 10 bases from V and 1 base from J, leaving 11 bases between. The CDR3 runs 12 residues.

The V and J genes are TRBV18 and TRBJ1-1; TRBD1 agrees at 7 bases. The V segment lost 5 bases and the J segment 0 bases; nucleotides outside the gene matches: 3. The CDR3 has 14 amino acids. Germline V gene sequence: CDR1 KGHSH, CDR2 LQKENI. Here the CDR3 DNA reads TGTGCCAGCTCATCGGGACAGCTGAACACTGAAGCTTTCTTT. It translates to CASSSGQLNTEAFF.

The rearrangement links TRBV7-9 to TRBJ1-2; no reliable D call. The CDR3 covers 15 residues. Germline CDR1 reads SEHNR; CDR2 reads FQNEAQ (reference sequence). The V and J ends lost 0 bases and 4 bases respectively, with 12 bases between them. For the CDR3, the DNA is TGTGCCAGCAGCTTAGCGTCGGGGAGCTCCTATGGCTACACCTTC. Translation gives CASSLASGSSYGYTF. The variable domain in full, completed from reference TRBV7-9 and TRBJ1-2, reads DTGVSQNPRHKITKRGQNVTFRCDPISEHNRLYWYRQTLGQGPEFLTYFQNEAQLEKSRLLSDRFSAERPKGSFSTLEIQRTEQGDSAMYLCASSLASGSSYGYTFGSGTRLTVV.

For the CDR3, the DNA is TGTGCCAGCAAAACCAACACTGAAGCTTTCTTT. Its protein is CASKTNTEAFF. The V and J genes are TRBV12-3 or TRBV12-4 and TRBJ1-1; no reliable D call. Trimming took 7 bases from V and 2 from J, leaving 5 bases between them. The CDR3 is 11 residues long.